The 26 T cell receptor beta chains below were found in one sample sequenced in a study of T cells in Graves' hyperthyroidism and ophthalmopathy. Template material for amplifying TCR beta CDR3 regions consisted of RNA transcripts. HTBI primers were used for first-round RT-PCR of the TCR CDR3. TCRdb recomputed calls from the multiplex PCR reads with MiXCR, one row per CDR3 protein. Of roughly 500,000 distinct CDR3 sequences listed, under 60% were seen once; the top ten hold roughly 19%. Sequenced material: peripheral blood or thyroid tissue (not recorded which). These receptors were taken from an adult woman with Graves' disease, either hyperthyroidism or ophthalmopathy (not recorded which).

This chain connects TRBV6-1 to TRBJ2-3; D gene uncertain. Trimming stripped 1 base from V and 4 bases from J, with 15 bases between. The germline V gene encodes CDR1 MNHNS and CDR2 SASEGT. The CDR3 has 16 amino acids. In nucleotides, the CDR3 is TGTGCCAGCAGTGAAGAGGCCAAGGATATCCCAGATACGCAGTATTTT. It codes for CASSEEAKDIPDTQYF.

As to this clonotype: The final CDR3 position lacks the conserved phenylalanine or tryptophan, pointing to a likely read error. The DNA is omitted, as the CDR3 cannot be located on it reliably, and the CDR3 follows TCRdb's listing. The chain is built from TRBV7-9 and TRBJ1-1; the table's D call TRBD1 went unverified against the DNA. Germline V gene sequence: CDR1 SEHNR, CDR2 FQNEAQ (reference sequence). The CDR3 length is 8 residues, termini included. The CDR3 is CASSPTGG.

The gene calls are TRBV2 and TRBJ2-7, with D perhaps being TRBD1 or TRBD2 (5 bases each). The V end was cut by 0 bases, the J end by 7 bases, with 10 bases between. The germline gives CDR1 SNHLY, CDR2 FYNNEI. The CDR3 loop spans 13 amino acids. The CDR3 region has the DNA TGTGCCAGCAGTGAAGCGAGGGGTTATGAGCAGTACTTC. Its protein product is CASSEARGYEQYF. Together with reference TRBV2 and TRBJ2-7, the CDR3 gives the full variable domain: EPEVTQTPSHQVTQMGQEVILRCVPISNHLYFYWYRQILGQKVEFLVSFYNNEISEKSEIFDDQFSVERPDGSNFTLKIRSTKLEDSAMYFCASSEARGYEQYFGPGTRLTVT.

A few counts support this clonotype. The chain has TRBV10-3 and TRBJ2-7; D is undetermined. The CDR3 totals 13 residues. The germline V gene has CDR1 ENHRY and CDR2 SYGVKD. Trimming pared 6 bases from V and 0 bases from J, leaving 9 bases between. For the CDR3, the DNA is TGTGCCATCAGCCCCTCGGGCTCCTACGAGCAGTACTTC. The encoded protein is CAISPSGSYEQYF.

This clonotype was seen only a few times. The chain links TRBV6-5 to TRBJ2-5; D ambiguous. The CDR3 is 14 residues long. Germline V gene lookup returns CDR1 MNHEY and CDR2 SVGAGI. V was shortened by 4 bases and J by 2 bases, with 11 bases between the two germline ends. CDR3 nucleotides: TGTGCCAGCAGTTCCCTGACTCGACAAGAGACCCAGTACTTC. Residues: CASSSLTRQETQYF.

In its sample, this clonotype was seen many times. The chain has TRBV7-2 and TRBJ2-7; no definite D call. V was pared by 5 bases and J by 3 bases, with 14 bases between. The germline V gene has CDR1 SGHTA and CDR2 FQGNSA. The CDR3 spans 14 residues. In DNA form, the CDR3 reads TGTGCCAGCAGCCTATCCCCAGGAATCTACGAGCAGTACTTC. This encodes CASSLSPGIYEQYF.

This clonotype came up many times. The CDR3 DNA reads as TGTGCCAGCAGGAGTGGACAGTCCATGAACACTGAAGCTTTCTTT. Translated, it gives CASRSGQSMNTEAFF. The V and J genes are TRBV7-9 and TRBJ1-1; tentatively, D is TRBD1 (6 bases). The CDR3 length is 15 residues. Trimming took off 6 bases at V and 0 bases at J, with 14 bases between the two ends. Germline values: CDR1 SEHNR, CDR2 FQNEAQ (reference sequence).

The CDR3, as DNA: TGCAGTGCTAGCGAGGCCGAAAAGCGTGGCTACACCTTC. The encoded protein is CSASEAEKRGYTF. V usage is TRBV20-1 and J usage is TRBJ1-2; D is unclear. CDR3 length: 13 residues. Germline assignment: CDR1 DFQATT and CDR2 SNEGSKA (reference sequence). V was trimmed by 3 bases and J by 7 bases, leaving 15 bases between them.

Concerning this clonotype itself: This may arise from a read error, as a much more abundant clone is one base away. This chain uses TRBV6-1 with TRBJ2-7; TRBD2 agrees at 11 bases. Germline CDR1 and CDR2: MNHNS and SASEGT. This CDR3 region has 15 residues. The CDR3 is CAGSPTSGSVKEQYF. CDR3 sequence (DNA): TGTGCCGGCAGTCCTACTAGCGGGAGCGTTAAGGAGCAGTACTTC.

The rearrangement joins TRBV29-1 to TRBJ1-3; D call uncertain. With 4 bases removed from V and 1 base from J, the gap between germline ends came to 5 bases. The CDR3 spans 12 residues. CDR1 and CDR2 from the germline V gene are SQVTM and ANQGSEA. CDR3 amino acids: CSVVGSGNTIYF. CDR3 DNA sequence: TGCAGCGTTGTTGGGTCTGGAAACACCATATATTTT.

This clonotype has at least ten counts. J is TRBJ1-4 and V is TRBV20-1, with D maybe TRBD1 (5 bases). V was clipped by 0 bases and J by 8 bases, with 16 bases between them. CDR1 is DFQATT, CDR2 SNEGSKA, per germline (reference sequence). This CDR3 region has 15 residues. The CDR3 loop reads CSARDTGRVGEKLFF. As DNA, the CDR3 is TGCAGTGCTAGAGATACCGGCAGGGTAGGGGAAAAACTGTTTTTT.

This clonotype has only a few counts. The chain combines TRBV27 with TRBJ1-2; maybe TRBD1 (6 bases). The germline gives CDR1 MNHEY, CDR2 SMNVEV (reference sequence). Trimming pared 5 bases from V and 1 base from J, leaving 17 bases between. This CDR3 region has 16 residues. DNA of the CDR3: TGTGCCAGCAGTAAAACGCGGGACACAATTAACTATGGCTACACCTTC. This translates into CASSKTRDTINYGYTF.

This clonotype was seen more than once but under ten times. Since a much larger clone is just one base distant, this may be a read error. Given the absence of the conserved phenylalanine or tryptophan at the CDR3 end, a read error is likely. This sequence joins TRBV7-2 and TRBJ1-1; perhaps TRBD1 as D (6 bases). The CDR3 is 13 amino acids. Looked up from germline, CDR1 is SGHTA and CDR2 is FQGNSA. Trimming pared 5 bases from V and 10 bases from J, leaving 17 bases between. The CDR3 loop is CASSQGGFIGAFS. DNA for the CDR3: TGTGCCAGCAGCCAAGGGGGGTTTATTGGAGCTTTCTCT.

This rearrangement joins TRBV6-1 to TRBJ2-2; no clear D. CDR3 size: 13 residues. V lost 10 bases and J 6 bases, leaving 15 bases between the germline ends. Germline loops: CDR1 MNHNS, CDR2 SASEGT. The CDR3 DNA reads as TGTGCCATTGTTGGTCAACATCCCGGGGAGCTGTTTTTT. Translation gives CAIVGQHPGELFF.

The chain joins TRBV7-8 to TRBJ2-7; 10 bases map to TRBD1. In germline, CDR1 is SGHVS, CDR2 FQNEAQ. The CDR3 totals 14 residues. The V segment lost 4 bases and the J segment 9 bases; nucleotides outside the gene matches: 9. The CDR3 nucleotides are TGTGCCAGCAGCTCGTCCAGGGACAGGGGATGGCAGTACTTC. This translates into CASSSSRDRGWQYF.

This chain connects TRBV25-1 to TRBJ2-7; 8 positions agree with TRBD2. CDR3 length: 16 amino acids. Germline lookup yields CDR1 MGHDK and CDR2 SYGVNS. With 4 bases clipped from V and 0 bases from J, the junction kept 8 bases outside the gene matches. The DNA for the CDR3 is TGTGCCAGCAGTGCTATGGGGACTAGATCCTCCTACGAGCAGTACTTC. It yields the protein CASSAMGTRSSYEQYF.

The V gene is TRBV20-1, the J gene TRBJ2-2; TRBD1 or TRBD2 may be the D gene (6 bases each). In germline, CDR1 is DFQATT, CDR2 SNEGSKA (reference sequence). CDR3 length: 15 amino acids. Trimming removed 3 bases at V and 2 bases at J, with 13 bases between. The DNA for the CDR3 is TGCAGTGCTAGGGCAGGGGAGGTAAACACCGGGGAGCTGTTTTTT. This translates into CSARAGEVNTGELFF.

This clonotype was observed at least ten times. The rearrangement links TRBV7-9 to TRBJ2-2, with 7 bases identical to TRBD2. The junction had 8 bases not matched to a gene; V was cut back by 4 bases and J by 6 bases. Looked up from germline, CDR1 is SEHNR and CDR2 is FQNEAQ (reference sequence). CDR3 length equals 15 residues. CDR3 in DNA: TGTGCCAGCAGCTATCAACGACTAGCCCCCGGGGAGCTGTTTTTT. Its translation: CASSYQRLAPGELFF.

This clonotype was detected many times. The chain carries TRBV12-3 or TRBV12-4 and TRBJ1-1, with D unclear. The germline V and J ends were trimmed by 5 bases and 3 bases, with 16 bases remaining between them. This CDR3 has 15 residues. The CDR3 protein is CASSLGLSGYTEAFF. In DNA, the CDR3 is TGTGCCAGCAGTCTCGGGCTTTCGGGTTACACTGAAGCTTTCTTT.

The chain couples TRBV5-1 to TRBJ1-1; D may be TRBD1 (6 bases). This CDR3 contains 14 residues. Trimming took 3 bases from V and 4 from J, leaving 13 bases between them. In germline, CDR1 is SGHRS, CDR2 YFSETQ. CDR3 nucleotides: TGCGCCAGCAGCTACTCCCCAGGGGTCACTGAAGCTTTCTTT. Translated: CASSYSPGVTEAFF.

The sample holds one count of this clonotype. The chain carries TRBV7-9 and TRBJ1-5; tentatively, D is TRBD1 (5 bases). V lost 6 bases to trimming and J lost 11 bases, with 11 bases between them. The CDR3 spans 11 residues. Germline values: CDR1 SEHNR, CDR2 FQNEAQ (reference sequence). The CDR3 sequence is CASSPDSTQHF. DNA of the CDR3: TGTGCCAGCAGTCCTGACAGTACCCAGCATTTT.

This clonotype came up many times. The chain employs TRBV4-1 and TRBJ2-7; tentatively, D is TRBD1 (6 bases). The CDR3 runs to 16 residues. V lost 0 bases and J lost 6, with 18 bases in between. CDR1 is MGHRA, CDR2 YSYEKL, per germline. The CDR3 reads CASSQDMRQVTSEQYF. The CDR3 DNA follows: TGCGCCAGCAGCCAAGACATGAGACAGGTAACCAGCGAGCAGTACTTC.

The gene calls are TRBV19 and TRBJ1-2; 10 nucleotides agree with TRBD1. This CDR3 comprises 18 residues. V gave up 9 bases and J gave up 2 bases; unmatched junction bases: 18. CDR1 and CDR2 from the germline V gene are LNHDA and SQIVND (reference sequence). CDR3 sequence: CASTDRGVAGGVNYGYTF. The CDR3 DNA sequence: TGTGCCAGCACGGACAGGGGGGTCGCTGGAGGCGTGAACTATGGCTACACCTTC.

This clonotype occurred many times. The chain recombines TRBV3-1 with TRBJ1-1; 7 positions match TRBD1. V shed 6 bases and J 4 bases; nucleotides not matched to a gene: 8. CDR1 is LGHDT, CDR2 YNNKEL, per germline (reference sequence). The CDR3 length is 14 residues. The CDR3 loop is CASRTGQGGTEAFF. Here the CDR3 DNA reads TGTGCCAGCAGGACGGGGCAGGGGGGCACTGAAGCTTTCTTT. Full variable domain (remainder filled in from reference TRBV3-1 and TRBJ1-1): DTAVSQTPKYLVTQMGNDKSIKCEQNLGHDTMYWYKQDSKKFLKIMFSYNNKELIINETVPNRFSPKSPDKAHLNLHINSLELGDSAVYFCASRTGQGGTEAFFGQGTRLTVV.

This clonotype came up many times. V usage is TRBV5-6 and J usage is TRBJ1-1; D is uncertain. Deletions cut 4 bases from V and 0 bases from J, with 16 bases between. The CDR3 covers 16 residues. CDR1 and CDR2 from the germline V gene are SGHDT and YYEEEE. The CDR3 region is CASSPPNQQMNTEAFF. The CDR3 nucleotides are TGTGCCAGCAGCCCCCCTAACCAACAGATGAACACTGAAGCTTTCTTT.

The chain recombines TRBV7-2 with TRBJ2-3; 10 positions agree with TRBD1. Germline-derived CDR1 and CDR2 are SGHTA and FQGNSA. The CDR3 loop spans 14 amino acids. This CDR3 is CVSSRDRGTDTQYF. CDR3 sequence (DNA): TGTGTGTCCTCGAGGGACAGGGGTACAGATACGCAGTATTTT.